This T cell receptor beta chain was found in a study of T cell responses to AZD1222 COVID-19 vaccine. Background on the study: The analysis combined second doses at about 4 or about 12 weeks.

The data were produced by immunoSEQ multiplex PCR, yet TCRdb's version contains in-frame clones alone and is incomplete. Altogether around 110,000 clones are present, around 89% being singletons, with the ten largest covering around 3.1%. Study findings and constraints: Spike-specific TCR breadth and depth went up after people got two AZD1222 doses.

CDR1 is SEHNR, CDR2 FQNEAQ, per germline (reference sequence). Trimming stripped 2 bases from V and 5 bases from J, with 9 bases between. The CDR3 extends over 13 amino acids. This clone is a singleton in its sample. Its antigen is still unknown. The receptor's source is an adult in good health. The chain employs TRBV7-9 and TRBJ2-5; D ambiguous. The sample was peripheral blood, taken on day 0 of AZD1222 vaccination. The DNA for the CDR3 is TGTGCCAGCAGCTTACCAGTCCCTGAGACCCAGTACTTC. Amino acid sequence: CASSLPVPETQYF.